A selection of T cell receptor beta chains follows, all from one sample in a study of CD8+ T cells in alopecia areata. Measured with immunoSEQ multiplex PCR; TCRdb has only the in-frame clones, and not every one. The sample yields over 150,000 clones, more than 55% seen once. The input for sequencing was CD4+ T cells sorted from blood, taken at week 4, from a patient treated with tofacitinib. The receptors here all came from a human donor with alopecia areata. Both conserved end residues are trimmed from each CDR3.

V: TRBV29-1
CDR3: SVDNGGRSLEQY

V: TRBV5-1
CDR3: ASSLGVGNEQF

V: TRBV15
CDR3: ATSRQQRNTEAF

V: TRBV7-2
CDR3: ASTRSTIQETQY

V: TRBV29-1
CDR3: SVEQGVDEQY

V: TRBV29-1
CDR3: SAAAQVDDEQY

V: TRBV15
CDR3: ATSRDGGGGKSTDTQY

V: TRBV25-1
CDR3: ASSEPYQETQY

V: TRBV4-1
CDR3: ASSRVGIQETQY

V: TRBV5-1
CDR3: ASSFGETQY

V: TRBV30
CDR3: AWRGGGNYGYT

V: TRBV29-1
CDR3: SVGPGQPIYGYT

V: TRBV30
CDR3: ACTTSLNEKLF

V: TRBV28
CDR3: ASSHTSGTVNTEAF

V: TRBV29-1
CDR3: SVDGSRRNEQF

V: TRBV9
CDR3: ASSVGLAGGEETQY

V: TRBV2
CDR3: ASKTQNYEQY

V: TRBV30
CDR3: AWSVGSRTGELF

V: TRBV30
CDR3: ASWENTEAF

V: TRBV28
CDR3: ASSSRRSSPLH

V: TRBV6-5
CDR3: ASSYSPGATDTQY

V: TRBV30
CDR3: AWIKGGTAHLQDTQY

V: TRBV14
CDR3: ASSHLVGGGTNTGELF

V: TRBV2
CDR3: ASRMDRSNEKLF

V: TRBV30
CDR3: AWSLGIYNEQF

V: TRBV4-1
CDR3: ASSRLLGTDTYNEQF

V: TRBV7-9
CDR3: ASSLASLTNTGELF

V: TRBV5-1
CDR3: ASSLATSLLTGELF

V: TRBV9
CDR3: ASSVTVGGTDTQY

V: TRBV5-4
CDR3: ASSLGTGGAKNIQY

V: TRBV19
CDR3: ASSILPASKEQY

V: TRBV11-3
CDR3: ASSQPPGPQF

V: TRBV6-5
CDR3: ASSYSLAGRPETQY

V: TRBV7-2
CDR3: ASSLRGALGDTQY

V: TRBV29-1
CDR3: SLRDRGPTDTQY

V: TRBV19
CDR3: ASIGSGSYEQY

V: TRBV29-1
CDR3: SVFRGAVTTGELF

V: TRBV5-6
CDR3: ASSAWDGLSGYT

V: TRBV29-1
CDR3: SVDTPGRTGELF

V: TRBV28
CDR3: ASSPLGTGEQF

V: TRBV27
CDR3: ASSFPGGYGYT

V: TRBV27
CDR3: ASSQQGASGETQY

V: TRBV15
CDR3: ATSRDAGSGNTIY

V: TRBV4-2
CDR3: ASSPHTGADGYT

V: TRBV28
CDR3: ASSMGQGAYEQY

V: TRBV4-3
CDR3: ASSQGIAAAGANVLT

V: TRBV29-1
CDR3: SVVTGGRNHEQY

V: TRBV14
CDR3: ASSQGVTKIYNSPLH

V: TRBV28
CDR3: ASSLPYYEQY

V: TRBV4-3
CDR3: ASSQDSFLTGNYGYT

V: TRBV29-1
CDR3: RASGLASQETQY

V: TRBV29-1
CDR3: SVRTGTSNQPQH

V: TRBV29-1
CDR3: SVAAGRYEQY

V: TRBV13
CDR3: ASSLTRTQY

V: TRBV5-1
CDR3: ASSAGAGYNEQF

V: TRBV10-3
CDR3: AISEQLAGDNEQF

V: TRBV29-1
CDR3: SVESRREAF

V: TRBV7-2
CDR3: ASSLLLTGGIQY

V: TRBV5-1
CDR3: ASSQAQETQY